The rows below give T cell receptor beta chains drawn from one sample of a study of blood T cells in healthy people across ages. TCRdb used MiXCR to reprocess the 5' RACE reads, holding one entry per CDR3 protein. This sample has 700,000 to 850,000 distinct CDR3 sequences; about 48% occur once, and the top ten carry about two fifths. Sample: blood. Every receptor here comes from an elderly man in good health. Each CDR3 is given with its conserved first and last residue. A D gene is named only where the DNA matches it firmly. Size values are once, few and many counts, or a class for expanded clones, and some rows have none.

clone_size j_call cdr3_length v_call d_call cdr3_aa cdr3_nt
few TRBJ2-1 14 TRBV29-1 . CSTSGNRKNNEQFF TGCAGCACCTCGGGTAACCGCAAGAACAATGAGCAGTTCTTC
. TRBJ1-5 16 TRBV9 . CASSVEAGAPNEPQHF TGTGCCAGCAGCGTAGAGGCAGGGGCACCAAATGAGCCCCAGCATTTT
. TRBJ2-5 14 TRBV21-1 . CASSPPGQEETQYF TGTGCCAGCAGCCCCCCGGGACAGGAAGAGACCCAGTACTTC
. TRBJ2-7 15 TRBV20-1 TRBD2 CSASPSTSSLYEQYF TGCAGTGCTAGCCCGTCGACTAGCTCCCTCTACGAGCAGTACTTC
few TRBJ2-7 15 TRBV27 . CASSSTGPSSYEQYF TGTGCCAGCAGTTCGACGGGTCCTAGCTCCTACGAGCAGTACTTC
. TRBJ2-1 13 TRBV5-1 . CASSRGPLNEQFF TGCGCCAGCAGCAGGGGACCCCTCAATGAGCAGTTCTTC
. TRBJ2-1 13 TRBV5-1 . CASSYDSYNEQFF TGCGCCAGCAGCTATGACTCCTACAATGAGCAGTTCTTC
once TRBJ2-1 17 TRBV28 TRBD2 CASSYRGGWSSYNEQFF TGTGCCAGCAGTTACCGGGGAGGGTGGAGCTCCTACAATGAGCAGTTCTTC
. TRBJ2-4 13 TRBV10-3 TRBD2 CAISENGGNIQYF TGTGCCATCAGTGAGAACGGGGGGAACATTCAGTACTTC
. TRBJ2-7 16 TRBV4-2 TRBD2 CASSQEIGLAQGEQYF TGTGCCAGCAGCCAAGAAATCGGACTAGCGCAAGGCGAGCAGTACTTC
. TRBJ2-2 15 TRBV9 TRBD1 CASSPSTGKAGELFF TGTGCCAGCAGCCCATCGACAGGGAAAGCAGGGGAGCTGTTTTTT
few TRBJ2-7 17 TRBV12-3/TRBV12-4 TRBD2 CASSSGLAGGPRNEQYF TGTGCCAGCAGTTCCGGTCTAGCGGGAGGGCCGCGGAACGAGCAGTACTTC
. TRBJ2-3 12 TRBV20-1 . CSASAGSRYAYF TGCAGTGCTAGTGCAGGGTCCAGATACGCGTATTTT
many TRBJ2-7 13 TRBV2 . CASSVQGSYEQYF TGTGCCAGCAGTGTTCAGGGGTCCTACGAGCAGTACTTC
. TRBJ2-5 15 TRBV20-1 TRBD2 CSARGLAGAVETQYF TGCAGTGCAAGAGGACTAGCGGGAGCTGTAGAGACCCAGTACTTC
. TRBJ1-2 12 TRBV7-9 . CASSSGVSGYIF TGTGCCAGCAGCTCGGGGGTTTCGGGCTACATCTTC
. TRBJ2-1 12 TRBV5-1 . CASSVEQETQFF TGCGCCAGCAGCGTGGAACAAGAGACCCAGTTCTTC
few TRBJ1-2 18 TRBV7-2 TRBD1 CASSHPGRRTGEYYGYTF TGTGCCAGCAGCCACCCTGGCCGAAGGACAGGGGAATACTATGGCTACACCTTC
. TRBJ2-1 12 TRBV5-1 . CASSWGTAEQFF TGCGCCAGCAGCTGGGGGACCGCCGAGCAGTTCTTC
. TRBJ2-3 16 TRBV7-2 TRBD2 CASSDKAAGEGDTQYF TGTGCCAGCAGCGATAAGGCTGCGGGAGAGGGAGATACGCAGTATTTT
. TRBJ1-5 13 TRBV7-9 . CASSLTVNQPQHF TGTGCCAGCAGCTTGACAGTGAATCAGCCCCAGCATTTT
. TRBJ2-7 15 TRBV3-1 . CDSSQGGSRSREQYF TGTGACAGCAGCCAAGGAGGGTCCAGAAGTCGTGAGCAGTACTTC
few TRBJ2-6 14 TRBV2 . CASGRGAGANVLTF TGTGCCAGCGGCAGGGGAGCGGGGGCCAACGTCCTGACTTTC
. TRBJ2-6 13 TRBV27 . CASSVTGANVLTF TGTGCCAGCAGTGTTACTGGGGCCAACGTCCTGACTTTC
few TRBJ2-3 10 TRBV2 . CASSEPDAYF TGTGCCAGCAGTGAACCCGACGCGTATTTT
. TRBJ2-7 13 TRBV9 . CASSGRTRTEQYF TGTGCCAGCAGCGGGCGTACACGGACCGAGCAGTACTTC
. TRBJ1-5 14 TRBV10-3 . CAISAGADNQPQHF TGTGCCATCAGTGCAGGGGCCGACAATCAGCCCCAGCATTTT